The present entry profiles one T cell receptor beta chain with its context. Antigen unknown. Germline assignment: CDR1 SQVTM and CDR2 ANQGSEA. CDR3 length: 13 residues. Trimming took off 5 bases at V and 0 bases at J, with 11 bases between the two ends. This sample is part of a study of beta chain features in type 1 diabetes. Overall study: There was similarity between patients and healthy donors in age, gender and cell yields.

Expressed TCRB transcripts were sequenced because the entire RNA isolate underwent reverse transcription. Only in-frame clones appear in the TCRdb table, and some are missing; sequencing was by immunoSEQ multiplex PCR. The sample yields 200,000 to 250,000 clones, about 63% seen once. Study-level results: Insertion counts at VDJ junctions were lower in type 1 diabetes patients, who also showed more deletions there. Patients and controls would share equally any PCR tilt toward shorter templates.

Central memory, naive, regulatory and stem cell-like memory CD4+ cells were sorted by CD45RO/CCR7/CD25/CD127/CD95/CD27. The rearrangement links TRBV29-1 to TRBJ2-7; perhaps TRBD1 as D (6 bases). The material sequenced was naive CD4+ T cells from blood. This sequence originates from a man under 40 in good health. The DNA for the CDR3 is TGCAGCGTTCGACAGGCAAGCTCCTACGAGCAGTACTTC. The encoded protein is CSVRQASSYEQYF.